Only a few counts were recorded for the clone carrying this T cell receptor (beta chain). The data originate from a study of blood T cell repertoires in COVID-19. Study as a whole: There were acute and convalescent COVID-19 samples, and they came from the United States, Italy and Spain.

The repertoire was sequenced with immunoSEQ multiplex PCR; TCRdb's copy has only in-frame clones and lacks some. The sample yields 150,000 to 200,000 clones, 70% to 90% seen once. Germline CDR1 is SGHTA and CDR2 is FQGNSA. CDR3 length equals 16 residues. Germline trimming cut 5 bases from V and 2 bases from J; bases unmatched to any gene: 8. This receptor was taken from a human donor in a cohort sampled during active COVID-19. The sample was peripheral blood. This chain connects TRBV7-2 to TRBJ2-7, with 11 bases aligning to TRBD2. CDR3 coding DNA: TGTGCCAGCAGCGCCTCGACTAGCGGGAATACCTACGAGCAGTACTTC. Amino acid sequence: CASSASTSGNTYEQYF.